This TCR beta chain was identified during a study of Tregs in tolerant kidney transplant recipients. Assay: immunoSEQ multiplex PCR; the TCRdb copy retains only in-frame clones and omits some. Of over 55,000 clones in the sample, approximately 82% are singletons; the top ten hold roughly 5%. Germline V gives CDR1 MGHRA, CDR2 YSYEKL. The CDR3 is made up of 17 amino acids. The ends were cut back, 0 bases at V and 4 bases at J, with 18 bases in the middle. The rearrangement uses TRBV4-1 and TRBJ1-2; TRBD1 might be the D (5 bases). This receptor was obtained from a human donor in good health. Input material: CD4+ T cells from blood. CDR3: CASSQDPEGGRAYGYTF. CDR3 nucleotide sequence: TGCGCCAGCAGCCAAGATCCCGAAGGTGGCAGGGCCTATGGCTACACCTTC.